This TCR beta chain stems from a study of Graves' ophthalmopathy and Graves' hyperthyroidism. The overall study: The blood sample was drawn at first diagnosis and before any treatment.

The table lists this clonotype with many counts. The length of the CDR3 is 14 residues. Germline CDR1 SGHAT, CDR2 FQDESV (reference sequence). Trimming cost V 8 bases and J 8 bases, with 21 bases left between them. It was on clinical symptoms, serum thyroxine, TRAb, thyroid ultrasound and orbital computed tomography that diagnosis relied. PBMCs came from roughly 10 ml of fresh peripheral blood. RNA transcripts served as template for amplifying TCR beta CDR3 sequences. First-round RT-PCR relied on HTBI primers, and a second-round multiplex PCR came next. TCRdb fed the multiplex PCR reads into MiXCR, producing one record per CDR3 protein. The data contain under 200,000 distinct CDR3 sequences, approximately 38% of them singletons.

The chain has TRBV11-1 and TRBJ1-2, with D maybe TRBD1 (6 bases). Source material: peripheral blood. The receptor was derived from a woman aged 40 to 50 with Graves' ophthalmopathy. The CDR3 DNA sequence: TGTGCCAGCGGGGGACACAGGGCGGCGTCCGGCTACACCTTC. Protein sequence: CASGGHRAASGYTF.